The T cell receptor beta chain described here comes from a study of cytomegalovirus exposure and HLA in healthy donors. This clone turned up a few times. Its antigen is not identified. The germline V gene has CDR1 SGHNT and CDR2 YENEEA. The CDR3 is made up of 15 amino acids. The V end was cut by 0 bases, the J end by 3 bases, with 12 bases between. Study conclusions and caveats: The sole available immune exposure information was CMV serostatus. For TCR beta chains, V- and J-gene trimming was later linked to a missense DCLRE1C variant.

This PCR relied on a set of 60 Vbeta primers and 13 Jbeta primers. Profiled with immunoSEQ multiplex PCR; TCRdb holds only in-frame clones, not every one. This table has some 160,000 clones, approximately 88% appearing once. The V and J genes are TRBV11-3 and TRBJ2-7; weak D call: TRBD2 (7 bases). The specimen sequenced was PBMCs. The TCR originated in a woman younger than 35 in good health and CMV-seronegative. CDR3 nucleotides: TGTGCCAGCAGCTTAGAGGGAGGGGGAAGCTACGAGCAGTACTTC. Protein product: CASSLEGGGSYEQYF.